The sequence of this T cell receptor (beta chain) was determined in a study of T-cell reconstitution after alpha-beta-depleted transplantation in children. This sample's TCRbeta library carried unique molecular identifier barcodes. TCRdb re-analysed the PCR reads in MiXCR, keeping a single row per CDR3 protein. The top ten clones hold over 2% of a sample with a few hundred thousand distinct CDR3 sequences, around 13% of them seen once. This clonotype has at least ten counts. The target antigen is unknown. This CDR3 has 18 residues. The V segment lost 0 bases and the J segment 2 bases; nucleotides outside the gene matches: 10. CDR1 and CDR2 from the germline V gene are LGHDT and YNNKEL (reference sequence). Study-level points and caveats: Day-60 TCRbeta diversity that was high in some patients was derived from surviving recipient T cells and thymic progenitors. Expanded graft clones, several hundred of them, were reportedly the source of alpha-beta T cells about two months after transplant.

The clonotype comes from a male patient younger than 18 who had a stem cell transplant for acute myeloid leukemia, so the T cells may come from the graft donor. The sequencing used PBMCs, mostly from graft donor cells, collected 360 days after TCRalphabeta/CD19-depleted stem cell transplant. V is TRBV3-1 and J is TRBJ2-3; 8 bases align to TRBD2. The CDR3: CASSQDISSGRSTDTQYF. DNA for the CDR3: TGTGCCAGCAGCCAAGATATTTCGAGCGGGAGATCCACAGATACGCAGTATTTT.